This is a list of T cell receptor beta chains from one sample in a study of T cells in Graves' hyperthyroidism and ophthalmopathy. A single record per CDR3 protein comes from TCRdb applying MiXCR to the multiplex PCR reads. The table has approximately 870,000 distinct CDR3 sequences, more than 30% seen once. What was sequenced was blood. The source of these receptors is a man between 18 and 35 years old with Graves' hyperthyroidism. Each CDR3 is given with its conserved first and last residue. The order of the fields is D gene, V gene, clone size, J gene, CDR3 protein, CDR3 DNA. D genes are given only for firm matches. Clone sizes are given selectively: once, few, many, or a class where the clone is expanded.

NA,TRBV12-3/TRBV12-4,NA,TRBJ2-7,CASSLAQGYGQYF,TGTGCCAGCAGTTTAGCCCAGGGTTACGGGCAGTACTTC
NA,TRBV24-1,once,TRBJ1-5,CATSDEGQPQHF,TGTGCCACCAGTGACGAGGGGCAGCCCCAGCATTTT
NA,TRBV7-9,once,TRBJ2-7,CTSSLGRAPYEQYF,TGTACCAGCAGCTTAGGCCGCGCACCCTACGAGCAGTACTTC
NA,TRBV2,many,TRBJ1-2,CASVTQNYGYTF,TGTGCCAGCGTGACTCAGAACTATGGCTACACCTTC
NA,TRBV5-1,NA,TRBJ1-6,CASSFLPLQGRSPLHF,TGCGCCAGCAGCTTTTTGCCCCTACAGGGACGTTCACCCCTCCACTTT
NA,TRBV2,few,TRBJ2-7,CASIRSGRTAYEQYF,TGTGCCAGCATCCGGAGTGGTCGCACCGCCTACGAGCAGTACTTC
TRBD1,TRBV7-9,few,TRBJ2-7,CASRSTGVGVEQYF,TGTGCCAGCAGATCAACAGGGGTCGGGGTCGAGCAGTACTTC
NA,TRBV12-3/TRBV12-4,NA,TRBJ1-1,CASSVQGWVNTEAFF,TGTGCCAGCAGTGTACAGGGATGGGTGAACACTGAAGCTTTCTTT
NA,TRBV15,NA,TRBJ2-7,CATSVAGRFSYEQYF,TGTGCCACCAGCGTTGCCGGTCGATTTTCCTACGAGCAGTACTTC
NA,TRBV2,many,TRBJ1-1,CASSEETGMNTEAFF,TGTGCCAGCAGTGAAGAAACAGGGATGAACACTGAAGCTTTCTTT
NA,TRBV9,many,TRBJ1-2,CASSVASSTGRPGYTF,TGTGCCAGCAGCGTAGCCAGCTCGACAGGACGGCCTGGCTACACCTTC
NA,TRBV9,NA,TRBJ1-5,CASSAPGLLIPYQPQHF,TGTGCCAGCAGCGCCCCGGGACTCCTAATTCCCTATCAGCCCCAGCATTTT
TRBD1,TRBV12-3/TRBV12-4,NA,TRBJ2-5,CASSLQVDRGTQYF,TGTGCCAGCAGTTTACAGGTGGACAGGGGGACCCAGTACTTC
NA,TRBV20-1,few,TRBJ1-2,CSARDPRGNYGYTF,TGCAGTGCTAGAGATCCAAGGGGCAACTATGGCTACACCTTC
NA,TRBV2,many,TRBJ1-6,CASSHLEGENSPLHF,TGTGCCAGCAGCCACTTGGAGGGGGAGAATTCACCCCTCCACTTT
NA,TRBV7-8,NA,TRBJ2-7,CASSFPPGTLSVYEQYF,TGTGCCAGCAGCTTTCCACCAGGGACACTTTCCGTCTACGAGCAGTACTTC
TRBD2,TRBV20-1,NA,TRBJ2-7,CSASLAGGRNEQYF,TGCAGTGCTAGTCTAGCGGGGGGGCGTAACGAGCAGTACTTC
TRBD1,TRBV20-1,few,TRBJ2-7,CSAPRTGGAAEQYF,TGCAGTGCTCCTCGGACAGGAGGAGCCGCCGAGCAGTACTTC
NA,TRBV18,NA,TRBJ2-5,CASSPPEEQETQYF,TGTGCCAGCTCACCACCGGAGGAGCAAGAGACCCAGTACTTC
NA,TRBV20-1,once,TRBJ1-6,CSASDYNSPLHF,TGCAGTGCTAGCGACTATAATTCACCCCTCCACTTT
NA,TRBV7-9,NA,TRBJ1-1,CASSYRVESEAFF,TGTGCCAGCAGTTACAGGGTAGAATCTGAAGCTTTCTTT
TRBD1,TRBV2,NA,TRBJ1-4,CASSPTQGGNEKLFF,TGTGCCAGCAGCCCTACACAGGGGGGTAATGAAAAACTGTTTTTT
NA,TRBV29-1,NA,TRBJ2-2,CSALARRTNTWELFF,TGCAGCGCTCTTGCCCGACGGACGAACACTTGGGAGCTGTTTTTT
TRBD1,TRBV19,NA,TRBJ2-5,CASMGTGQEAQYF,TGTGCCAGTATGGGGACAGGGCAAGAGGCCCAGTACTTC
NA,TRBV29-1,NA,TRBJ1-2,CSVEGLNGYTF,TGCAGCGTTGAGGGACTAAACGGCTACACCTTC
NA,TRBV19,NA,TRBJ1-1,CVSSRGRVSYTEAFF,TGCGTCAGTAGTAGGGGTAGGGTCAGTTACACTGAAGCTTTCTTT
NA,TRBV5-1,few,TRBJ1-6,CASSLEPGHLGNSPLHF,TGCGCCAGCAGCTTGGAGCCGGGGCACCTGGGTAATTCACCCCTCCACTTT
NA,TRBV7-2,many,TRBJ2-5,CASTPWGRGQETQYF,TGTGCCAGCACCCCTTGGGGCAGGGGCCAAGAGACCCAGTACTTC
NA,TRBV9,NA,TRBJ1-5,CASSYSRRAGNQPQHF,TGTGCCAGCAGTTACTCTCGGCGGGCAGGGAATCAGCCCCAGCATTTT
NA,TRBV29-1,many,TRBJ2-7,CSVAGVGETRINEQYF,TGCAGCGTTGCGGGGGTGGGGGAGACTAGAATCAACGAGCAGTACTTC
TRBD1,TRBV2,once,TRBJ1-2,CATDRRGYGYTF,TGTGCTACGGACAGGAGGGGGTATGGCTACACCTTC